This TCR beta chain was observed in a study of cytomegalovirus exposure and HLA in healthy donors. General study results and limits: An analysis was carried out at a later point. It showed that HLA-associated TCR beta chains were more clonally expanded than equally common non-associated chains. It has been reported that TCR beta sequences accurately predicted the HLA-A and HLA-B alleles of most subjects. Rarity characterized most TCR sequences, yet some public TCRs appeared in many donors. The presence/absence work took it that sequencing depth was about the same across donors.

PCR used 60 Vbeta primers and 13 Jbeta primers. The data were produced by immunoSEQ multiplex PCR, yet TCRdb's version contains in-frame clones alone and is incomplete. The repertoire consists of about 100,000 clones, with over 60% occurring once and the leading ten covering 4.1%. For this clone: The antigen is undetermined.

Germline V gene lookup returns CDR1 LNHDA and CDR2 SQIVND (reference sequence). V was pared by 8 bases and J by 6 bases, with 10 bases between. This CDR3 spans 12 amino acids. Sequencing used PBMCs. The chain links TRBV19 to TRBJ1-4; tentative D call: TRBD1 (6 bases). This receptor was identified in a female donor in good health and CMV-seropositive. CDR3 bases: TGTGCCAGTCAGGACAGATATGAAAAACTGTTTTTT. Its translation: CASQDRYEKLFF.